This T cell receptor beta chain was recorded in a study of CD8 T cells in Susac syndrome. There are 18 residues in the CDR3. V lost 6 bases to trimming and J lost 4 bases, with 26 bases between them. Germline V gives CDR1 MNHNS, CDR2 SASEGT. CD8+ and CD4+ blood T cells underwent TCR beta sequencing. TEMRA cells were FACS-enriched, while CD8+ and CD4+ T cells were negatively isolated. A quantity of about 0.5 to 1 ug RNA underwent reverse transcription using random hexamers. TCRdb reanalysed the immunoSEQ multiplex PCR reads using MiXCR and keeps one entry per CDR3 protein. Here the sample spans roughly 250,000 distinct CDR3 sequences, almost 97% being singletons.

The chain employs TRBV6-1 and TRBJ2-3; D might be TRBD1 or TRBD2, each matching 5 bases. Input material: CD4+ T cells from PBMCs. The receptor comes from a human donor with Susac syndrome. CDR3 protein: CASSPGASWLGVPDTQYF. DNA for the CDR3: TGTGCCAGCAGCCCTGGGGCTAGCTGGTTAGGAGTCCCAGATACGCAGTATTTT.